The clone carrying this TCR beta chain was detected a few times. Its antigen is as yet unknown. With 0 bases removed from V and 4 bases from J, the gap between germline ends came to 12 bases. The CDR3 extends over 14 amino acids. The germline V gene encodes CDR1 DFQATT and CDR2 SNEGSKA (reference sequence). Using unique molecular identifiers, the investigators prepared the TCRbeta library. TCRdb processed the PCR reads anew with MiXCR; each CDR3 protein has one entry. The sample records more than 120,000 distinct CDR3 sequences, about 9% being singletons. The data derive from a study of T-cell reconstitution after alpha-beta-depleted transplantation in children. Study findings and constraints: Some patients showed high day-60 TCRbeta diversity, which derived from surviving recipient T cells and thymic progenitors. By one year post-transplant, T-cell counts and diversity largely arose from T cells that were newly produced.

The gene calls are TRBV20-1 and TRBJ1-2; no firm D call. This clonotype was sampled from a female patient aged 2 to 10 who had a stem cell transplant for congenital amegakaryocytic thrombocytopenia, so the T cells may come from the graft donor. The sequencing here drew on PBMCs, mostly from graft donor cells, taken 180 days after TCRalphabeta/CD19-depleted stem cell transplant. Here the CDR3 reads CSARDAPGSYGYTF. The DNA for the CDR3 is TGCAGTGCTAGAGACGCACCGGGGTCCTATGGCTACACCTTC.